This record looks at one T cell receptor (beta chain) sequence and its context. The antigen remains undetermined. The sample originates from a study of cytomegalovirus exposure and HLA in healthy donors. Study results and caveats: Of the V segments, some could not be distinguished, including TRBV6-2 and TRBV6-3, and were excluded.

The PCR was carried out with 60 Vbeta primers and 13 Jbeta primers. The method was immunoSEQ multiplex PCR; TCRdb's version includes in-frame clones alone and lacks a portion of them. There are 140,000 to 150,000 clones in the sample; over 65% occur only once, and around 3% lies in the top ten. V lost 1 base and J lost 5, with 19 bases in between. The CDR3 is 17 residues long. Germline V lookup: CDR1 SGDLS, CDR2 YYNGEE. Healthy bone marrow donors formed the donor group. The sequenced material came from PBMCs. The TCR comes from a man aged 40-55 years in good health and CMV-seropositive. This chain uses TRBV9 with TRBJ2-1; D might be TRBD2 (6 bases). As DNA, the CDR3 is TGTGCCAGCAGCGTACAAACCGCCGGCCGGGGGAACAATGAGCAGTTCTTC. It encodes CASSVQTAGRGNNEQFF.